This passage covers 14 T cell receptor beta chains from one sample sequenced in a study of cytomegalovirus exposure and HLA in healthy donors. Amplification used 60 Vbeta primers and 13 Jbeta primers. Only in-frame clones appear in the TCRdb table, and some are missing; sequencing was by immunoSEQ multiplex PCR. This sample carries more than 140,000 clones, roughly 75% of them seen once, and the ten largest clones take around 3.4%. Specimen: PBMCs. These receptors came from a man between 35 and 55 years old in good health and CMV-seronegative.

The chain recombines TRBV2 with TRBJ2-7, with D possibly matching TRBD1 (6 bases). The CDR3 is made up of 12 amino acids. Deletions cut 7 bases from V and 3 bases from J, with 10 bases between. Germline V gene sequence: CDR1 SNHLY, CDR2 FYNNEI. The CDR3 reads CASKDRYYEQYF. The CDR3 DNA follows: TGTGCCAGCAAAGACAGGTACTACGAGCAGTACTTC.

This chain joins TRBV5-8 and TRBJ2-7, with 9 bases fitting TRBD2. Looked up from germline, CDR1 is SGHTS and CDR2 is YDEGEE. The junction had 8 bases not matched to a gene; V was cut back by 2 bases and J by 5 bases. This CDR3 is built from 15 residues. This chain's CDR3 is CASSLTAGGSHEQYF. The CDR3 nucleotides are TGTGCCAGCAGCTTAACCGCGGGAGGGTCCCACGAGCAGTACTTC.

The rearrangement uses TRBV4-2 and TRBJ1-1; D gene uncertain. Germline V gives CDR1 LGHNA, CDR2 YNFKEQ. This CDR3 spans 17 amino acids. Between the trimmed V and J ends, which lost 1 base and 1 base, there was a span of 16 bases. DNA of the CDR3: TGTGCCAGCAGCCAAGTTGGCGGGCAGTGGAGGAACACTGAAGCTTTCTTT. This gives the protein CASSQVGGQWRNTEAFF.

This clone was detected once. J is TRBJ1-5 and V is TRBV30; 7 bases are a match to TRBD1. CDR1 GTSNPN and CDR2 SVGIG come from the germline V gene (reference sequence). With 3 bases clipped from V and 7 bases from J, the junction kept 9 bases outside the gene matches. This CDR3 has 14 residues. In DNA, the CDR3 is TGTGCCTGGAGAGACAGGGTAGAGGGACAGCCCCAGCATTTT. Translation: CAWRDRVEGQPQHF.

This clone was observed a handful of times. CDR3 sequence reads: CASSQDGGPNTEAFF. The CDR3 DNA reads TGCGCCAGCAGCCAAGATGGAGGGCCGAACACTGAAGCTTTCTTT. The rearrangement uses TRBV4-3 and TRBJ1-1; D not resolved. This CDR3 spans 15 amino acids. Looked up from germline, CDR1 is LGHNA and CDR2 is YSLEER. The V end was cut by 0 bases, the J end by 1 base, with 9 bases between.

This chain joins TRBV6-1 and TRBJ2-7; 9 nucleotides align to TRBD1. Germline V gene data show CDR1 as MNHNS and CDR2 as SASEGT. The CDR3 extends over 14 amino acids. Trimming cost V 5 bases and J 3 bases; bases outside gene matches: 5. The CDR3 DNA is TGTGCCAGCAGTCCCGGGACAGGGATCTACGAGCAGTACTTC. This encodes CASSPGTGIYEQYF.

J is TRBJ2-7 and V is TRBV9; 7 bases map to TRBD1. CDR1 and CDR2 (germline): SGDLS, YYNGEE. The length of the CDR3 is 14 residues. V lost 3 bases and J lost 2; bases outside the gene matches: 5. CDR3 sequence reads: CASSATGEPYEQYF. CDR3 coding DNA: TGTGCCAGCAGCGCAACAGGGGAACCCTACGAGCAGTACTTC.

The chain recombines TRBV19 with TRBJ1-1; no reliable D call. Per germline, CDR1 LNHDA and CDR2 SQIVND (reference sequence). V lost 7 bases and J 2 bases, leaving 11 bases between the germline ends. The CDR3 runs 13 residues. CDR3 nucleotides: TGTGCCAGTAACCCGGGTCGAAACACTGAAGCTTTCTTT. Encoded protein: CASNPGRNTEAFF.

The V gene is TRBV6-4, the J gene TRBJ2-6; tentatively, D is TRBD2 (6 bases). This CDR3 is 16 amino acids long. CDR1 and CDR2 from the germline V gene are MRHNA and SNTAGT. The V end lost 0 bases, the J end lost 0 bases, and 6 bases lay between the germline ends. This CDR3 reads CASSDSGGSGANVLTF. CDR3 in DNA: TGTGCCAGCAGTGACTCGGGGGGCTCTGGGGCCAACGTCCTGACTTTC.

The genes are TRBV9 and TRBJ2-3, with TRBD2 matching over 9 bases. Germline V CDR1 and CDR2: SGDLS, YYNGEE. This CDR3 region has 15 residues. The V and J ends lost 3 bases and 4 bases, in that order; junction bases with no gene match: 6. The CDR3 sequence: CASSDLLAGADTQYF. The CDR3 nucleotides are TGTGCCAGCAGCGACCTTTTAGCGGGGGCAGATACGCAGTATTTT.

This rearrangement joins TRBV2 to TRBJ1-4; the D gene is possibly TRBD1 (6 bases). Germline CDR1 is SNHLY and CDR2 is FYNNEI. The CDR3 is 13 residues long. Trimming took off 7 bases at V and 4 bases at J, with 10 bases between the two ends. DNA for the CDR3: TGTGCCAGCACAGGACAGATTAATGAAAAACTGTTTTTT. Encoded protein: CASTGQINEKLFF.

The V gene is TRBV9, the J gene TRBJ1-2; no definite D call. This CDR3 is 14 amino acids long. V lost 3 bases, J lost 3 bases, and 12 bases lay in between. Germline V CDR1 and CDR2: SGDLS, YYNGEE. DNA of the CDR3: TGTGCCAGCAGCGAGGGCGGGTTTGACTATGGCTACACCTTC. Translating gives CASSEGGFDYGYTF.

The rearrangement uses TRBV5-4 and TRBJ1-1; TRBD1 matches 9 bases. The CDR3 is 14 amino acids. Looked up from germline, CDR1 is SGHNT and CDR2 is YYREEE (reference sequence). Trimming cost V 1 base and J 8 bases; bases outside gene matches: 6. CDR3 in amino acids: CASSLWDRAGEAFF. The CDR3 coding sequence is TGTGCCAGCAGCTTGTGGGACAGGGCGGGGGAAGCTTTCTTT.

The genes are TRBV5-6 and TRBJ2-2; tentatively, D is TRBD1 (6 bases). CDR3 size: 14 residues. Germline CDR1 is SGHDT and CDR2 is YYEEEE. V was shortened by 5 bases and J by 5 bases, with 13 bases between the two germline ends. The CDR3 sequence is CASRSGTHTGELFF. Here the CDR3 DNA reads TGTGCCAGCAGGTCCGGGACACATACCGGGGAGCTGTTTTTT.